Described below is a single TCR beta chain sequence and its context. This entry belongs to a study of T cells in Graves' hyperthyroidism and ophthalmopathy. The germline CDR1 and CDR2 sequences are SGHTA and FQGNSA. There are 12 residues in the CDR3. The V gene lost 3 bases and the J gene lost 4 bases, with 6 bases spanning the gap. RNA transcripts gave rise to amplified TCR beta CDR3 regions. HTBI primers were employed in a first-round RT-PCR of the TCR CDR3. Each CDR3 protein gets one entry after TCRdb re-called the multiplex PCR reads with MiXCR. The sample lists 800,000 or so distinct CDR3 sequences, 38% occurring once.

This chain uses TRBV7-2 with TRBJ2-5, with no clear D. The clonotype was recovered from a man aged 18 to 35 with Graves' hyperthyroidism. Sequenced sample: blood. Here the CDR3 reads CASSLWLETQYF. CDR3 DNA: TGTGCCAGCAGCTTGTGGCTAGAGACCCAGTACTTC.